The clone carrying this T cell receptor (beta chain) was observed a handful of times. Its antigen is not identified. TCRdb processed the reads anew with MiXCR; each CDR3 protein has one entry. The sample has under 850,000 distinct CDR3 sequences, 35% to 45% seen once. The sample belongs to a study of T cell repertoires in cytomegalovirus infection. Study-level background: It can be stated that public TCR beta signatures indicated CMV infection as well as a matching HLA type.

Germline V gives CDR1 DFQATT, CDR2 SNEGSKA (reference sequence). Trimming shortened V by 4 bases and J by 2 bases, and 18 bases separated the two germline ends. The CDR3 has 16 residues. Whole-study results and caveats: Cumulated frequencies of public TCR beta families served to identify carriers of CMV plus the relevant HLA. CMV-specific TCR beta clonotypes restricted by HLA-C were the ones dominating the ex vivo response.

The chain combines TRBV20-1 with TRBJ1-5, with unresolved D. The sequenced sample consisted of PBMCs. The source is a human donor in good health (CMV status not recorded). Some clones in this sample may be carry-over from other donors' samples. CDR3: CSATLGQSFGNQPQHF. DNA for the CDR3: TGCAGTGCTACTTTAGGGCAGAGCTTTGGCAATCAGCCCCAGCATTTT.